The rows below give T cell receptor beta chains drawn from one sample of a study of vaccination and CD4 T cells after COVID-19. For these TCRs, the target antigens are not known. One entry per CDR3 protein, called by TCRdb with MiXCR from the PCR reads. Counted here are 9,900 or so distinct CDR3 sequences, about 61% occurring once; the ten biggest clones make up roughly a quarter. Specimen: CD4+ T cells from blood, cultured in vitro. All receptors derive from a human donor who had recovered from COVID-19. The CDR3 runs from the conserved cysteine through the conserved F or W. Each record gives: V gene, clone size, J gene, D gene, CDR3 protein, CDR3 DNA. A D gene is named only where the DNA matches it firmly. Expanded clones get a size class; other rows say once, few or many, or leave the size out.

TRBV6-1,-,TRBJ1-2,TRBD1,CASTTQGDYGYTF,TGTGCCAGCACCACTCAGGGGGACTATGGCTACACCTTC
TRBV2,-,TRBJ2-5,-,CASSPAQGGGETQYF,TGTGCCAGCAGTCCGGCACAAGGTGGGGGGGAGACCCAGTACTTC
TRBV20-1,few,TRBJ1-3,-,CSARPTVNGRNTIYF,TGCAGTGCTAGGCCTACAGTGAATGGAAGAAACACCATATATTTT
TRBV9,once,TRBJ1-3,TRBD1,CASSTRDRTGNTIYF,TGTGCCAGCAGCACACGGGACAGAACTGGAAACACCATATATTTT
TRBV12-3/TRBV12-4,-,TRBJ2-5,-,CASSFGIGETQYF,TGTGCCAGCAGTTTTGGAATTGGAGAGACCCAGTACTTC
TRBV7-8,-,TRBJ2-7,TRBD2,CASSRGASGSFYEQYF,TGTGCCAGCAGCCGCGGGGCTAGCGGGAGTTTCTACGAGCAGTACTTC
TRBV28,-,TRBJ2-7,TRBD2,CASSSTSGTPSYEQYF,TGTGCCAGCAGTTCGACTAGCGGCACTCCTTCCTACGAGCAGTACTTC
TRBV20-1,-,TRBJ2-1,TRBD1,CSADLRDRGAEFF,TGCAGTGCCGACCTCCGGGACAGGGGGGCGGAGTTCTTC
TRBV28,-,TRBJ1-2,-,CASRRRLQGNGYTF,TGTGCCAGCAGACGGCGCTTACAGGGTAACGGCTACACCTTC
TRBV14,-,TRBJ2-5,-,CASSQETQYF,TGTGCCAGCAGCCAAGAGACCCAGTACTTC
TRBV5-4,-,TRBJ2-3,-,CASSPAGGADTQYF,TGTGCCAGCAGCCCCGCCGGCGGGGCAGATACGCAGTATTTT
TRBV20-1,few,TRBJ2-1,TRBD2,CSAGTSGHSNSYNEQFF,TGCAGTGCCGGGACTAGCGGGCACAGCAACTCCTACAATGAGCAGTTCTTC
TRBV6-1,-,TRBJ2-5,-,CASSEGGSRETQYF,TGTGCCAGCAGTGAAGGCGGTTCAAGGGAGACCCAGTACTTC
TRBV21-1,-,TRBJ2-7,-,CASSKFGGGGTYEQYF,TGTGCCAGCAGCAAATTTGGTGGCGGTGGGACCTACGAGCAGTACTTC
TRBV19,-,TRBJ1-1,-,CASSMGGRPYTEAFF,TGTGCCAGTAGTATGGGAGGGCGGCCTTACACTGAAGCTTTCTTT
TRBV27,-,TRBJ2-7,TRBD1,CASSFSGTGGDEQYF,TGTGCCAGCAGTTTTTCTGGGACAGGGGGCGACGAGCAGTACTTC
TRBV20-1,-,TRBJ2-2,-,CSARGLGDTGELFF,TGCAGTGCTAGGGGCTTGGGGGACACCGGGGAGCTGTTTTTT
TRBV19,few,TRBJ2-3,-,CASKVQGGVGTDTQYF,TGTGCCAGTAAGGTACAAGGGGGAGTTGGAACAGATACGCAGTATTTT
TRBV28,few,TRBJ2-7,-,CASMRGRDHEQYF,TGTGCCAGCATGCGGGGCAGGGATCACGAGCAGTACTTC
TRBV5-1,-,TRBJ2-1,TRBD2,CASSLGPGLDANEQFF,TGCGCCAGCAGCTTGGGTCCCGGACTAGACGCCAATGAGCAGTTCTTC
TRBV19,-,TRBJ1-1,-,CASTKTVNTEAFF,TGTGCCAGTACTAAGACAGTGAACACTGAAGCTTTCTTT
TRBV2,-,TRBJ2-7,-,CASSEASLGIYEQYF,TGTGCCAGCAGTGAAGCTAGCTTGGGTATTTACGAGCAGTACTTC
TRBV2,-,TRBJ2-7,-,CASSEFPPGPSNF,TGTGCCAGCAGTGAGTTCCCACCGGGTCCCTCGAACTTC
TRBV6-1,few,TRBJ1-2,TRBD1,CASMTGGLSGYTF,TGTGCCAGTATGACAGGGGGTCTCTCTGGCTACACCTTC
TRBV7-2,-,TRBJ1-5,-,CASRRGGNQPQHF,TGTGCCAGCCGCCGGGGCGGCAATCAGCCCCAGCATTTT
TRBV29-1,few,TRBJ2-5,-,CSVGRGTKGETQYF,TGCAGCGTTGGGAGGGGGACCAAGGGGGAGACCCAGTACTTC
TRBV7-2,-,TRBJ2-1,TRBD2,CASSAGLAGVVQFF,TGTGCCAGCAGCGCAGGACTAGCGGGAGTAGTGCAGTTCTTC
TRBV25-1,-,TRBJ1-1,-,CASSDHRAGNTEAFF,TGTGCCAGCAGTGACCACAGGGCGGGGAACACTGAAGCTTTCTTT
TRBV6-1,-,TRBJ2-3,TRBD2,CASSKRLAGATDTQYF,TGTGCCAGCAGTAAGAGACTAGCGGGAGCAACAGATACGCAGTATTTT
TRBV20-1,-,TRBJ2-5,TRBD2,CSPWTSGSETQYF,TGCAGTCCTTGGACTAGCGGGAGCGAGACCCAGTACTTC